This T cell receptor (beta chain) was documented in a study of Ad26.COV2.S vaccination and SARS-CoV-2 variants. Per germline, CDR1 SGHNT and CDR2 YYREEE (reference sequence). The CDR3 is 15 residues long. V lost 5 bases and J lost 0, with 14 bases in between. Concerning this clone: Its cognate antigen is unknown.

TCRdb keeps only in-frame clones here, not all; method: immunoSEQ multiplex PCR. The sample consists of roughly 380,000 clones, about 92% of them appearing once. Study-wide points: Similar non-spike TCR breadth was observed in recipients of vaccine and of placebo. Substantial response breadth was reportedly seen for spike-specific CD8+ and CD4+ T cells after vaccination. Those who received the vaccine showed greater spike-specific TCR breadth than those given placebo.

The clonotype comes from a human donor who had recovered from COVID-19. This chain connects TRBV5-4 to TRBJ1-1; D gene unclear. The sequences come from peripheral blood, collected after recovery from COVID-19. The CDR3 region is CASSPPRGLNTEAFF. The CDR3 coding sequence is TGTGCCAGCAGTCCCCCCCGAGGGTTGAACACTGAAGCTTTCTTT.